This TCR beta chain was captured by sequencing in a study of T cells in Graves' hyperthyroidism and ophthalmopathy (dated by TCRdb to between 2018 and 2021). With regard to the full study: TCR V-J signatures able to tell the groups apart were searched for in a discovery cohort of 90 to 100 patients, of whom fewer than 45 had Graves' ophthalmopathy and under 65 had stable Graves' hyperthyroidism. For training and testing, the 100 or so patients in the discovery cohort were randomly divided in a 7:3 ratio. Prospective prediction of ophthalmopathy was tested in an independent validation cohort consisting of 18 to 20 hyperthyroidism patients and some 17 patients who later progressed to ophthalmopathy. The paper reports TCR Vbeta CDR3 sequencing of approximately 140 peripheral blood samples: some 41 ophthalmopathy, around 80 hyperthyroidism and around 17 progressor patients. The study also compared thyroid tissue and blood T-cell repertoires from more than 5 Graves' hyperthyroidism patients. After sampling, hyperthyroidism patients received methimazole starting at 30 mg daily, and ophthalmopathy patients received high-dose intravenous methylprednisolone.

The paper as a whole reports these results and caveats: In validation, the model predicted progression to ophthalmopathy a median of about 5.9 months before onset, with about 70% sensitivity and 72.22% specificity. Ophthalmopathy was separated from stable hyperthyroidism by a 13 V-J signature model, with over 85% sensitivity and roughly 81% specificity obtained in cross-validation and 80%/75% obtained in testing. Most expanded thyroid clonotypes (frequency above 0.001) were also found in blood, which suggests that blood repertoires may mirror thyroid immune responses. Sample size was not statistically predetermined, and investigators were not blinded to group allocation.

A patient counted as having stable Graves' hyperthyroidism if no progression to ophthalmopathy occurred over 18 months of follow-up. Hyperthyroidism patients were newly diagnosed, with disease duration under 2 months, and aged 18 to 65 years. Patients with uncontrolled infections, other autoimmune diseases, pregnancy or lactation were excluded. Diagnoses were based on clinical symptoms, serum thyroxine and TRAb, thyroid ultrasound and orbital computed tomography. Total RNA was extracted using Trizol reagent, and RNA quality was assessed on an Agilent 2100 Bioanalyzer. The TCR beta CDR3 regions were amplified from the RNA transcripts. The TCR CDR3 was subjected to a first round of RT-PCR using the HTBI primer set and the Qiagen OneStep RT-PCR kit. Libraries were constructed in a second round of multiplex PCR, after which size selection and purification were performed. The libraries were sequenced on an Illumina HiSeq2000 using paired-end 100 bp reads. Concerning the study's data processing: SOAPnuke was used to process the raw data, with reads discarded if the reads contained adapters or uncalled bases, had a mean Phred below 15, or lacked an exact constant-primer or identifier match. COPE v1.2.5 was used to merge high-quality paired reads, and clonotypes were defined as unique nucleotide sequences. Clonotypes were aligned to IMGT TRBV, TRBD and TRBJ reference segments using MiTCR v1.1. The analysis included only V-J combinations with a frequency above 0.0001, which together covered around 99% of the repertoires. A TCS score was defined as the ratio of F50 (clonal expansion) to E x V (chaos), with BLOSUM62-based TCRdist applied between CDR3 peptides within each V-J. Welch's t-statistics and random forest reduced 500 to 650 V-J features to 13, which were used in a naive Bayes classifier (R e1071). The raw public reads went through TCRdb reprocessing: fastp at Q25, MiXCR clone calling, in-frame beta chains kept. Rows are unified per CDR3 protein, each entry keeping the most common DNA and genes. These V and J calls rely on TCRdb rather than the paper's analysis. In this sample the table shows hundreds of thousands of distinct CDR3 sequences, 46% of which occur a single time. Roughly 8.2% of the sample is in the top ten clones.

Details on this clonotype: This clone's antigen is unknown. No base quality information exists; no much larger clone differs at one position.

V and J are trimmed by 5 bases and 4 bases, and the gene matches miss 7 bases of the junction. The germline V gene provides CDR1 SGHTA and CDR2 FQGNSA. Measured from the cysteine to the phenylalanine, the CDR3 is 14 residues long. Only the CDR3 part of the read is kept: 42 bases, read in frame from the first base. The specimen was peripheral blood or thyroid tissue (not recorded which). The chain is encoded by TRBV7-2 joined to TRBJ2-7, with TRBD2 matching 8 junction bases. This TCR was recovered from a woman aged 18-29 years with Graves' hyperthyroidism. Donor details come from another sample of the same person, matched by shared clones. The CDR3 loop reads CASSPPGLGYEQYF. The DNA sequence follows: TGTGCCAGCAGCCCACCGGGACTAGGGTACGAGCAGTACTTC.